This T cell receptor beta chain is drawn from a study of regulatory T cells in long-lasting Graves disease (dated by TCRdb to 2020 to 2023). About the full investigation: Newly diagnosed Graves' disease patients had taken antithyroid drugs for less than 3 months. This study used TCR sequencing and RNA sequencing of peripheral blood to compare persistent Graves' disease patients against newly diagnosed Graves' disease patients. The study was conducted in China and was registered as a clinical trial. A total of roughly 35 samples were covered by TCR sequencing, comprising approximately 13 persistent and around 20 newly diagnosed Graves' disease patients. What the research found in general, with its limitations: Preferential use of TRBV28, TRBJ1-2 and TRBJ2-5 was observed in persistent disease, whereas TRBV20-1 and TRBJ2-1 were favored in newly diagnosed disease. Peripheral blood alone was examined, since thyroid tissue, which constituted the primary lesion, could not be accessed. Patients with persistent disease shared more public clonotypes (approximately 2,500) than newly diagnosed patients did (more than 900). The authors acknowledged the small sample size as a limitation that may reduce accuracy. Compared with newly diagnosed patients, patients with persistent Graves' disease had lower TCR Shannon entropy and fewer highly expanded clones, which suggests clonal expansion. Sequencing and analysis were limited to the TCR beta chain.

The library was produced with multiplex PCR. Sequencing instrument: Illumina HiSeq 4000. TCR beta libraries were built with iRepertoire HTBI primers and Arm-PCR amplification of CDR3 regions. Gel purification was performed on PCR products prior to sequencing. The original pipeline was this. A total of 62 TRBV and 14 TRBJ segments were identified across samples and were used for gene usage analysis of CDR3 amino acid clonotypes. COPE and FqMerger were used to merge filtered high-quality paired reads into contigs. BLAST was used to align contigs to IMGT TRBV, TRBD and TRBJ reference genes, and CDR3 was defined according to IMGT. Highly expanded clones were defined as clonotypes with a frequency above 0.1%. Repertoire diversity was measured by Shannon entropy, and V-J evenness by the Gini coefficient. Public clonotypes were defined as clonotypes shared by more than one individual. TCRdb applied fastp at Q25 and MiXCR to the public reads, then kept only in-frame beta chains. Each CDR3 protein appears once, grouped with its most common genes and DNA. TCRdb assigned the V and J calls; the authors' analysis was not used. The sample profile shows 500,000 or so distinct CDR3 sequences; about 16% of them were found once. Approximately 25% of the sample is held by the ten biggest clonotypes.

The sample's time point label, in plain terms: newly diagnosed GD, antithyroid drugs for less than 3 months. For both TCR sequencing and RNA sequencing, RNA was extracted from PBMCs in TRIzol. Graves' disease was diagnosed according to American Thyroid Association guidelines. Recruitment of patients was carried out at an endocrinology department in Xi'an, China. From each patient, approximately 10 milliliters of peripheral blood was collected into an EDTA anticoagulant tube. Ficoll Paque Plus density gradient separation was used to isolate PBMCs, and no further T cell sorting was done. RNA quality was checked with an Agilent 2100 Bioanalyzer and agarose gel, and concentration with a NanoDrop 2000. This clonotype was seen only a few times. No antigen is known for it. There are no base qualities to consult, and no much larger clone falls within one base. The germline V gene encodes CDR1 SEHNR and CDR2 FQNEAQ (reference sequence). V lost 4 bases and J lost 7 bases, and the count of bases not matched to a germline gene is 7. The CDR3 numbers 14 residues from cysteine through phenylalanine. The read is trimmed to its CDR3 DNA, 42 bases read in frame from base 1.

A further study also used this sample, focusing on T cells in Graves' hyperthyroidism and ophthalmopathy. The second study's paper adds: Stable Graves' hyperthyroidism was defined as the absence of progression to ophthalmopathy over 18 months of follow-up. The hyperthyroidism patients were between 18 and 65 years old and newly diagnosed, with a disease duration of less than 2 months. Any patient with an uncontrolled infection, another autoimmune disease, pregnancy or lactation was excluded. Diagnoses were established on the basis of clinical symptoms, serum thyroxine and TRAb, thyroid ultrasound, and orbital computed tomography. For the first round of RT-PCR on the TCR CDR3, the HTBI primer set was used together with the Qiagen OneStep RT-PCR kit. Blood samples also contained most of the expanded thyroid clonotypes (frequency above 0.001), which suggests that blood repertoires may reflect thyroid immune responses. Ophthalmopathy was separated from stable hyperthyroidism by a 13 V-J signature model, with over 85% sensitivity and approximately 81% specificity obtained in cross-validation and 80%/75% obtained in testing. In validation, the model predicted progression to ophthalmopathy a median of roughly 6.5 months before onset, with over 55% sensitivity and roughly 72% specificity. To identify distinguishing TCR V-J signatures, a discovery cohort of about 100 patients was used, comprising fewer than 45 with Graves' ophthalmopathy and around 57 with stable Graves' hyperthyroidism. Whether ophthalmopathy could be predicted prospectively was tested in an independent validation cohort made up of approximately 19 hyperthyroidism patients plus 17 patients who later progressed to ophthalmopathy. For training and testing, the 100 or so patients in the discovery cohort were randomly divided in a 7:3 ratio. In addition, the study compared T-cell repertoires in thyroid tissue and in blood from a handful of Graves' hyperthyroidism patients. Once sampling was done, hyperthyroidism patients were given methimazole at a starting dose of 30 mg daily, whereas ophthalmopathy patients were given high-dose intravenous methylprednisolone. A second multiplex PCR round built the libraries, followed by size selection and purification. Paired-end sequencing of the libraries was performed with 100 bp reads on an Illumina HiSeq2000. SOAPnuke was used to process the raw data, with reads discarded if the reads contained adapters or uncalled bases, had a mean Phred below 15, or lacked an exact constant-primer or identifier match. High-quality paired reads were merged with COPE v1.2.5, and unique nucleotide sequences were defined as clonotypes. MiTCR v1.1 was used to align clonotypes to the IMGT TRBV, TRBD and TRBJ reference segments. The analysis included only V-J combinations with a frequency above 0.0001, which together covered around 99% of the repertoires. The TCS score was defined as the ratio of F50 (clonal expansion) to E x V (chaos), calculated using BLOSUM62-based TCRdist between CDR3 peptides within each V-J. Welch's t-statistics and random forest reduced several hundred V-J features to around 14, which were used in a naive Bayes classifier (R e1071). Sample size was not statistically predetermined, and investigators were not blinded to group allocation. According to the paper, TCR Vbeta CDR3 sequencing was carried out on about 140 peripheral blood samples, which came from under 50 ophthalmopathy, around 74 hyperthyroidism and some 17 progressor patients.

This sample comprised peripheral blood mononuclear cells (PBMCs), obtained at new diagnosis, from a patient treated with antithyroid drugs. The chain joins TRBV7-9 to TRBJ2-4, with TRBD1 identical over 7 junction bases. The sequence came from a woman in her forties or fifties with Graves disease. Donor details come from another sample of the same person, matched by shared clones. The CDR3 region has the sequence CASSSEETGNIQYF. Read as DNA, the sequence is TGTGCCAGCAGCTCAGAAGAGACAGGGAACATTCAGTACTTC.